A single T cell receptor beta chain is shown here with its context. What it binds is not known. The sample is drawn from a study of regulatory T cells in long-lasting Graves disease. Whole-study results and caveats: Fewer public clonotypes were shared by new patients (just under 1,000) than by persistent patients (around 2,800). It was possible that the small sample size reduced accuracy. Persistent disease showed a preference for TRBV28, TRBJ1-2 and TRBJ2-5.

Germline V gene sequence: CDR1 SQVTM, CDR2 ANQGSEA. There are 14 residues in the CDR3. Trimming at V came to 0 bases and at J to 2 bases, leaving 3 bases not matched to a gene. Time point defined: persistent/refractory GD, antithyroid drugs over 5 years with positive TRAb. Extracted RNA from PBMCs served as the source of the TCR library. Diagnoses of Graves' disease were made by American Thyroid Association guidelines. Relying on iRepertoire HTBI primers and Arm-PCR of CDR3 regions, the team built TCR beta libraries. One entry per CDR3 protein, called by TCRdb with MiXCR from the multiplex PCR reads. The sample comprises about 660,000 distinct CDR3 sequences, 30% of which are singletons, and under 50% rests with the top ten.

This TCR derives from a female donor with Graves disease. This specimen was peripheral blood mononuclear cells (PBMCs), taken when the disease was refractory, from a patient treated with antithyroid drugs. The rearrangement joins TRBV29-1 to TRBJ1-2, with 7 bases matching TRBD1. As DNA, the CDR3 is TGCAGCGTTGAAGATCGGGGACAGAACTATGGCTACACCTTC. It is translated as CSVEDRGQNYGYTF.